The sequence of this T cell receptor (beta chain) was determined in a study of blood T cell repertoires in COVID-19 (dated by TCRdb to the early 2020s). At the level of the whole study: Samples covering the acute and convalescent phases of COVID-19 were provided by collaborators in the United States, Italy and Spain. Where available, HLA class I and class II types were taken from metadata supplied by the sample provider and were not determined by assay-based typing. The prospective study material was composed of cDNA or gDNA derived from T cells, B-cell-depleted T cells, or PBMCs. Nearly every sample came with metadata listing a de-identified subject ID, COVID-19 status, age in years and sex. Samples came from the ongoing ImmuneRACE study (first 160 participants) plus 1,254 subjects from 6 global collaborators. The repertoires were released in a freely available public database intended as a resource for research on the immune response to SARS-CoV-2. The dataset comprised deeply sampled blood TCRbeta repertoires from subjects exposed to, actively infected with, or recovered from COVID-19.

In the case of this clone: No antigen is known for it. No quality values exist for individual bases; no much larger clone is one base distant.

TCRbeta CDR3 regions were amplified from genomic DNA by means of the immunoSEQ Assay, a bias-controlled multiplex PCR. The study's processing was this. Nucleated cell counts per sample were estimated from amplification of reference gene primers within the assay. To quantify the absolute abundance of each unique TCRbeta CDR3 rearrangement, sequence reads were collapsed and filtered. For each sample, productive Simpson clonality was calculated by taking the square root of Simpson's diversity index across productive rearrangements. The clones in this table, taken by TCRdb from immuneACCESS, are in-frame only. Not every clone is retained; where verified, under half of the shortfall comes from an unresolved V gene, and the cause of the rest is unknown. V, J and clone size were drawn from that table, and D and trimming were deduced from the DNA. The sample table lists approximately 200,000 clones, about 85% of them with a count of one. Roughly 10% of the sample lies in the top ten.

Participants in the prospective study were enrolled through a virtual design, were aged roughly 18 to 90 years, and lived in 24 United States geographic areas. To assign participants to cohorts, the prospective study relied on clinical history that participants themselves reported in a screening survey and a study questionnaire. For ImmuneRACE Cohort 3, a participant was defined as recovered based on two consecutive negative NP/OP PCR tests, clearance by a healthcare professional, or resolution of symptoms. In the prospective study, whole blood, serum and a nasopharyngeal or oropharyngeal swab were collected from each participant by mobile phlebotomists. Participants in the prospective study had the option to provide additional blood draws and questionnaires over an approximately 2-month period. Before DNA extraction, blood samples from the prospective study were shipped at room temperature or frozen.

Findings and caveats that apply to the study as a whole: How much clinical and demographic metadata was included differed by source and by participant, and the metadata was provided uncurated.

The sequenced sample consisted of PBMCs or T cells enriched from blood (not recorded which). The sequence was obtained from a man aged 25 to 40 who had recovered from COVID-19.

The DNA is as follows: TGTGCCAGCAGTGGGCTAGCGGCGACAGATACGCAGTATTTT. Its amino acids are CASSGLAATDTQYF. The sequence links TRBV2 to TRBJ2-3, with 7 bases in between that match TRBD2. The CDR3 goes from the cysteine to the phenylalanine over 14 residues. Only the CDR3 DNA is retained, 42 bases long and in frame from the first base. The junction shows trimming of 4 bases on V and 3 bases on J, and the gene matches do not reach 4 bases of it. CDR1 and CDR2 were assigned from the germline V gene as SNHLY and FYNNEI.